This TCR beta chain was captured in a study of blood T cell repertoires in COVID-19. Turning to the study itself: PBMCs, B-cell-depleted T cells, or T cells provided the cDNA or gDNA that made up the material.

Losses at the gene ends were 4 bases for V and 4 bases for J; bases not matched to a gene: 6. Germline V gene data show CDR1 as SGHDN and CDR2 as FVKESK. The CDR3 is 14 residues long. Original handling: Estimated nucleated cell counts came from reference gene primer amplification. Measured with immunoSEQ multiplex PCR; TCRdb has only the in-frame clones, and not every one. V and J calls and clone size follow that table, whereas D and trimming were derived from the DNA. The repertoire has approximately 260,000 clones, 75% to 90% of them found once; the top ten carry about 3.5%. In this sample, this clone turned up once. In assigning cohorts, the study relied on participant-reported clinical history.

The receptor was isolated from a woman between 35 and 50 years old with acute COVID-19. The chain has TRBV14 and TRBJ2-7, with 8 bases lining up with TRBD1. Input material: PBMCs or T cells enriched from blood (not recorded which). Here the CDR3 DNA reads TGTGCCAGCAGCCGCGGACAGGGTAGTTACGAGCAGTACTTC. It codes for CASSRGQGSYEQYF.